This TCR beta chain was observed in a study of T cell repertoires in cytomegalovirus infection. Study-level background: The authors used CMV epitopes that were HLA-C-restricted (recently identified) and HLA-B-restricted (well studied). Evidence of both CMV infection and a matching HLA type came from public TCR beta signatures.

Study-wide points: Individuals carrying CMV plus the relevant HLA were identified by cumulative frequency of public TCR beta families. Clonotype analysis showed dominance of the ex vivo response by HLA-C-restricted CMV-specific TCR beta clonotypes.

This clonotype was seen repeatedly, ten times or more. Its antigen is unidentified. From germline, CDR1 is SGHTA and CDR2 FQGNSA. V lost 5 bases and J lost 3, with 18 bases in between. The CDR3 extends over 16 amino acids. TCRdb reprocessed the reads with MiXCR, giving one entry per CDR3 protein. The table shows a few hundred thousand distinct CDR3 sequences, with approximately 22% occurring only once. The sequence came from a human donor in good health (CMV status not recorded). Some clones in this sample may be carry-over from other donors' samples. Source: cultured PBMCs, taken from culture after CMV antigen stimulation. This chain connects TRBV7-2 to TRBJ2-3; possible D gene TRBD2, 7 bases. The CDR3 loop is CASSGGAGRPTDTQYF. The CDR3, as DNA: TGTGCCAGCAGCGGGGGGGCAGGGCGCCCGACAGATACGCAGTATTTT.